The 26 T cell receptor beta chains in this list originate from one sample, sequenced in a study of T-cell reconstitution after alpha-beta-depleted transplantation in children. Unique molecular identifiers featured in how the TCRbeta library was prepared. Each CDR3 protein gets one entry after TCRdb re-called the PCR reads with MiXCR. The sample has roughly 420,000 distinct CDR3 sequences, around 15% seen once. The sequencing used PBMCs, mostly from graft donor cells, collected 360 days after TCRalphabeta/CD19-depleted stem cell transplant. Receptors were obtained from a boy in the first two years of life who had a stem cell transplant for Wiskott-Aldrich syndrome, so the T cells may come from the graft donor.

This clonotype was observed a handful of times. The CDR3, as DNA: TGCGCCAGCAGCTTGCGCGGGCATGGTCCTGAAGCTTTCTTT. This encodes CASSLRGHGPEAFF. This chain connects TRBV5-1 to TRBJ1-1; D is unresolved. There are 14 residues in the CDR3. Trimming pared 1 base from V and 6 bases from J, leaving 13 bases between. CDR1 and CDR2 from the germline V gene are SGHRS and YFSETQ.

This chain joins TRBV28 and TRBJ1-2; tentative D call: TRBD1 (6 bases). The germline V gene has CDR1 MDHEN and CDR2 SYDVKM. The ends were cut back, 6 bases at V and 4 bases at J, with 12 bases in the middle. There are 13 residues in the CDR3. CDR3 in amino acids: CASRLQGAYGYTF. The CDR3 DNA is TGTGCCAGCAGGCTACAGGGTGCCTATGGCTACACCTTC.

The chain is built from TRBV7-9 and TRBJ2-5; D gene ambiguous. Trimming removed 0 bases at V and 6 bases at J, with 8 bases between. Germline V lookup: CDR1 SEHNR, CDR2 FQNEAQ (reference sequence). There are 13 residues in the CDR3. CDR3 in amino acids: CASSLATLKTQYF. As DNA, the CDR3 is TGTGCCAGCAGCTTAGCGACGCTAAAGACCCAGTACTTC.

The chain is built from TRBV12-3 or TRBV12-4 and TRBJ2-1; 7 nucleotides align to TRBD2. The CDR3 totals 16 residues. After removal of 3 bases from V and 0 bases from J, the junction contained 5 bases not matched to a gene. CDR3 loop: CASSFRGRGSYNEQFF. CDR3 bases: TGTGCCAGCAGTTTTCGGGGGAGGGGCTCCTACAATGAGCAGTTCTTC.

V and J are TRBV2 and TRBJ2-7, with D maybe TRBD1 (5 bases). V gave up 6 bases and J gave up 3 bases, with 9 bases separating them. Per germline, CDR1 SNHLY and CDR2 FYNNEI. This CDR3 has 12 amino acids. DNA of the CDR3: TGTGCCAGCAGGGACACCTTCTACGAGCAGTACTTC. Encoded protein: CASRDTFYEQYF.

The gene calls are TRBV7-2 and TRBJ2-1, with 9 bases fitting TRBD2. The CDR3 spans 15 residues. Trimming removed 2 bases from V and 6 bases from J; junction bases left unmatched: 5. CDR1 and CDR2 from the germline V gene are SGHTA and FQGNSA. The CDR3 here is CASSLKAGGGNEQFF. CDR3 DNA sequence: TGTGCCAGCAGCTTAAAAGCGGGAGGTGGCAATGAGCAGTTCTTC.

This clonotype has just a few counts. This chain joins TRBV3-1 and TRBJ2-1; 11 nucleotides agree with TRBD2. This CDR3 has 16 residues. Trimming took 0 bases from V and 8 from J; bases not matched to a gene: 6. The V gene's germline CDR1 is LGHDT and CDR2 YNNKEL (reference sequence). CDR3 in DNA: TGTGCCAGCAGCCAAGAAGTTAGCGGGGGGGCTTATGAGCAGTTCTTC. It specifies CASSQEVSGGAYEQFF.

This clonotype was detected many times. The chain joins TRBV4-1 to TRBJ2-7; maybe TRBD2 (5 bases). Trimming removed 5 bases at V and 4 bases at J, with 15 bases between. Per the germline V gene, CDR1 is MGHRA and CDR2 is YSYEKL. The CDR3 spans 14 residues. The CDR3 loop is CASSSGSGRYEQYF. Here the CDR3 DNA reads TGCGCCAGCAGCTCGGGATCGGGCAGGTACGAGCAGTACTTC.

This clonotype was counted a few times. The CDR3 DNA is TGTGCCACCGGATCGGGGGGGGAGGATACGCAGTATTTT. Its translation: CATGSGGEDTQYF. The chain joins TRBV24-1 to TRBJ2-3; 8 bases line up with TRBD2. V was pared by 9 bases and J by 6 bases, with 7 bases of the junction left unmatched. The CDR3 length is 13 residues. The germline CDR1 and CDR2 sequences are KGHDR and SFDVKD.

This clonotype was found a few times. The V gene is TRBV5-5, the J gene TRBJ2-7; D is ambiguous. CDR3 length equals 14 residues. Trimming pared 3 bases from V and 2 bases from J, leaving 12 bases between. CDR1 is SGHKS and CDR2 is YYEKEE in the germline V gene (reference sequence). As DNA, the CDR3 is TGTGCCAGCAGCTGGCTGGCAGCCCCCTACGAGCAGTACTTC. It codes for CASSWLAAPYEQYF.

The V gene is TRBV28, the J gene TRBJ2-1; D remains unclear. CDR1 and CDR2 from the germline V gene are MDHEN and SYDVKM. V lost 7 bases to trimming and J lost 0 bases, with 13 bases between them. The CDR3 contains 15 residues. The CDR3 DNA sequence: TGTGCCAGCACCTTTCAATGGGCCTCCTACAATGAGCAGTTCTTC. Translation: CASTFQWASYNEQFF. The full variable domain, completed using reference TRBV28 and TRBJ2-1, is DVKVTQSSRYLVKRTGEKVFLECVQDMDHENMFWYRQDPGLGLRLIYFSYDVKMKEKGDIPEGYSVSREKKERFSLILESASTNQTSMYLCASTFQWASYNEQFFGPGTRLTVL.

The rearrangement uses TRBV5-1 and TRBJ2-7; 14 nucleotides agree with TRBD2. The length of the CDR3 is 15 residues. Unmatched junction bases numbered 5, after V lost 4 bases and J lost 5 bases. The germline gives CDR1 SGHRS, CDR2 YFSETQ. CDR3 sequence reads: CASSPGLAGVHEQYF. CDR3 DNA sequence: TGCGCCAGCAGCCCGGGACTAGCGGGAGTACACGAGCAGTACTTC. The full variable domain, completed using reference TRBV5-1 and TRBJ2-7, is KAGVTQTPRYLIKTRGQQVTLSCSPISGHRSVSWYQQTPGQGLQFLFEYFSETQRNKGNFPGRFSGRQFSNSRSEMNVSTLELGDSALYLCASSPGLAGVHEQYFGPGTRLTVT.

This clonotype was picked up a small number of times. CDR3 DNA: TGTGCCAGCAGCTTTGGAGGGGCAAATGGGGAAAAACTGTTTTTT. Its translation is CASSFGGANGEKLFF. V is TRBV11-2 and J is TRBJ1-4, with D possibly matching TRBD1 (5 bases). Germline values: CDR1 SGHAT, CDR2 FQNNGV. CDR3 length: 15 amino acids. V was clipped by 3 bases and J by 8 bases, with 16 bases between them. The complete variable domain, with remaining parts taken from reference TRBV11-2 and TRBJ1-4, reads EAGVAQSPRYKIIEKRQSVAFWCNPISGHATLYWYQQILGQGPKLLIQFQNNGVVDDSQLPKDRFSAERLKGVDSTLKIQPAKLEDSAVYLCASSFGGANGEKLFFGSGTQLSVL.

V is TRBV4-1 and J is TRBJ2-2; 9 positions match TRBD2. The junction had 16 bases not matched to a gene; V was cut back by 0 bases and J by 5 bases. In germline, CDR1 is MGHRA, CDR2 YSYEKL. The CDR3 is 20 residues long. The CDR3 DNA follows: TGCGCCAGCAGCCAAGAAACACTAGCGGGCGCCGTGAGATGGACCGGGGAGCTGTTTTTT. Amino acid sequence: CASSQETLAGAVRWTGELFF.

This clonotype appeared once. The CDR3 DNA reads TGTGCCAGCAGCTCAGTGGTAACAGGGGATTCACCCCTCCACTTT. It is translated as CASSSVVTGDSPLHF. V is TRBV7-9 and J is TRBJ1-6; 7 bases align to TRBD1. Losses at the gene ends were 4 bases for V and 8 bases for J; bases not matched to a gene: 8. CDR1 is SEHNR, CDR2 FQNEAQ, per germline (reference sequence). The CDR3 loop spans 15 amino acids.

The J gene is TRBJ2-3, the V gene TRBV15; D perhaps matches TRBD1 (5 bases). Germline V gene sequence: CDR1 LNHNV, CDR2 YYDKDF (reference sequence). The CDR3 is made up of 15 amino acids. Trimming left V 6 bases short and J 0 bases short, with 13 bases between. The CDR3 protein is CATRGVQGSTDTQYF. CDR3 in DNA: TGTGCCACCAGAGGGGTCCAGGGCAGCACAGATACGCAGTATTTT.

This chain links TRBV29-1 with TRBJ1-1, with D maybe TRBD1 (5 bases). The V end was cut by 4 bases, the J end by 8 bases, with 11 bases between. The CDR3 totals 11 residues. In germline, CDR1 is SQVTM, CDR2 ANQGSEA. The CDR3 DNA is TGCAGCGTTGGCGGGGCAACGGAAGCTTTCTTT. Translated: CSVGGATEAFF.

This clonotype was seen more than once but under ten times. The rearrangement joins TRBV4-1 to TRBJ2-7; 8 bases agree with TRBD2. The CDR3 is made up of 18 amino acids. With 0 bases clipped from V and 2 bases from J, the junction kept 12 bases outside the gene matches. Germline V gene data show CDR1 as MGHRA and CDR2 as YSYEKL. CDR3 sequence (DNA): TGCGCCAGCAGCCAAGATAAGCGGCAAGCGGGGGCCCCCTACGAGCAGTACTTC. Translating it yields CASSQDKRQAGAPYEQYF.

This clonotype appeared a few times. This sequence joins TRBV5-1 and TRBJ2-5; 10 bases fit TRBD1. The length of the CDR3 is 15 residues. Per germline, CDR1 SGHRS and CDR2 YFSETQ. V gave up 2 bases and J gave up 5 bases; unmatched junction bases: 6. The CDR3 DNA sequence: TGCGCCAGCAGCTTACGACAGGGGGCTGTGGAGACCCAGTACTTC. Its protein is CASSLRQGAVETQYF.

This clonotype has just a few counts. V is TRBV4-1 and J is TRBJ2-2; possible D gene TRBD1, 5 bases. V was pared by 1 base and J by 8 bases, with 17 bases between. CDR1 is MGHRA, CDR2 YSYEKL, per germline. The CDR3 length is 16 residues. The CDR3 region is CASSQVGQISPGELFF. Written as DNA, the CDR3 is TGCGCCAGCAGCCAAGTCGGACAAATATCTCCGGGGGAGCTGTTTTTT.

This clonotype was seen a handful of times. This chain joins TRBV9 and TRBJ2-7; the D is unclear. The V gene's germline CDR1 is SGDLS and CDR2 YYNGEE. The length of the CDR3 is 14 residues. The V end lost 3 bases, the J end lost 3 bases, and 13 bases lay between the germline ends. The CDR3 nucleotides are TGTGCCAGCAGCGCCCATGAGAGAGTCTACGAGCAGTACTTC. Its protein product is CASSAHERVYEQYF. Supplemented by reference TRBV9 and TRBJ2-7, the full variable domain reads DSGVTQTPKHLITATGQRVTLRCSPRSGDLSVYWYQQSLDQGLQFLIQYYNGEERAKGNILERFSAQQFPDLHSELNLSSLELGDSALYFCASSAHERVYEQYFGPGTRLTVT.

The genes are TRBV28 and TRBJ2-7; 11 nucleotides line up with TRBD1. V was pared by 1 base and J by 1 base, with 15 bases of the junction left unmatched. Looked up from germline, CDR1 is MDHEN and CDR2 is SYDVKM. This CDR3 is built from 20 residues. CDR3 sequence: CASSLYGPVSRDRGSYEQYF. CDR3 nucleotide sequence: TGTGCCAGCAGTTTATACGGACCAGTGTCTAGGGACAGGGGGTCCTACGAGCAGTACTTC.

This clonotype occurred a few times. This chain uses TRBV10-3 with TRBJ1-3; 8 bases agree with TRBD1. CDR1 and CDR2 (germline): ENHRY, SYGVKD. J lost 0 bases, V lost 8 bases, and 3 bases had no gene match. The CDR3 has 14 amino acids. The CDR3: CAIGQGFSGNTIYF. In DNA form, the CDR3 reads TGTGCCATCGGACAGGGTTTCTCTGGAAACACCATATATTTT.

This clonotype was counted only a few times. V usage is TRBV5-1 and J usage is TRBJ2-3; D is possibly TRBD1 (6 bases). Trimming took off 2 bases at V and 5 bases at J, with 9 bases between the two ends. CDR3 size: 13 residues. Germline CDR1 SGHRS, CDR2 YFSETQ. CDR3 loop: CASSFQGGDTQYF. The CDR3 coding sequence is TGCGCCAGCAGCTTCCAAGGGGGAGATACGCAGTATTTT.

The gene calls are TRBV29-1 and TRBJ2-3, with 7 bases fitting TRBD2. This CDR3 is 15 amino acids long. The J segment lost 3 bases and the V segment lost 5 bases, leaving 11 bases of the junction unmatched. CDR1 SQVTM and CDR2 ANQGSEA come from the germline V gene. CDR3 in DNA: TGCAGCGTTCGTCGGCAGGGAGGGACGACAGATACGCAGTATTTT. Its protein is CSVRRQGGTTDTQYF.

The chain joins TRBV20-1 to TRBJ2-1, with TRBD2 identical over 11 bases. Per the germline V gene, CDR1 is DFQATT and CDR2 is SNEGSKA (reference sequence). CDR3 length: 15 residues. Trimming took 6 bases from V and 0 from J; bases not matched to a gene: 4. In nucleotides, the CDR3 is TGCAGTGCAATAACTAGCGGGAGCTCCTACAATGAGCAGTTCTTC. Its protein is CSAITSGSSYNEQFF.